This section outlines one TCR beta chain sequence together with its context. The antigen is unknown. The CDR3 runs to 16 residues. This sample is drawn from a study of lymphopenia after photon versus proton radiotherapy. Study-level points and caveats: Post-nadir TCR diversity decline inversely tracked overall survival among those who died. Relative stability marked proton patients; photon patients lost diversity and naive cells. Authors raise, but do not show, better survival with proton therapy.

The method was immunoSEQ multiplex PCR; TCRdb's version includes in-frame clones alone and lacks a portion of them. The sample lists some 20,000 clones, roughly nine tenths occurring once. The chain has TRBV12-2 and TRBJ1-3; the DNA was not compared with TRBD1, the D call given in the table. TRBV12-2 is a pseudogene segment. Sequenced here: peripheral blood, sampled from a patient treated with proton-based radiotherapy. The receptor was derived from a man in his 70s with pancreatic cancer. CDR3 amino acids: CASRQGQGLSGNTIYF. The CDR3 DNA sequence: TGTGCAAGTCGTCAAGGGCAGGGCCTAAGTGGAAACACCATATATTTT.